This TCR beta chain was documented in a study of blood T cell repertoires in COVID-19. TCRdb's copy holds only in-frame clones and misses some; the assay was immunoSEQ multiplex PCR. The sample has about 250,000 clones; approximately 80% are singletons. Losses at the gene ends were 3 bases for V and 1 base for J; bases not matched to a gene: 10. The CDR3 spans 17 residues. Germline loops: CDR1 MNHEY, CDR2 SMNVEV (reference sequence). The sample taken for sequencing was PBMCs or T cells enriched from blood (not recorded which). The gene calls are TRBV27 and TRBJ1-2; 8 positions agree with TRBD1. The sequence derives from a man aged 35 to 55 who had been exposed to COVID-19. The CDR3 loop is CASSFHRGTISNYGYTF. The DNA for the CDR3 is TGTGCCAGCAGTTTCCACAGGGGGACTATAAGTAACTATGGCTACACCTTC.